The 15 T cell receptor beta chains reported below all come from one sample, sequenced in a study of post-analysis software for immune sequencing data. These receptors' targets are unknown. Incorporated into the TCR beta cDNA libraries were unique molecular identifiers, which served to reduce PCR and sequencing biases. TCRdb passed the PCR reads through MiXCR, listing each CDR3 protein once. The data show roughly 800,000 distinct CDR3 sequences, approximately 57% seen once. Overall study results and limits: Comparison of patients with controls showed about 5 TRBV segments more frequent in patients, TRBV5-6, TRBV5-1 and TRBV20-1 among them.

What was sequenced was blood. The origin of the receptors is a girl aged 10-17 years with multiple sclerosis.

The chain is built from TRBV9 and TRBJ2-1; D gene ambiguous. Germline values: CDR1 SGDLS, CDR2 YYNGEE. This CDR3 has 16 amino acids. Trimming removed 4 bases from V and 6 bases from J, with 20 bases in between. CDR3 loop: CASSPIWASVANEQFF. The CDR3 DNA sequence: TGTGCCAGCAGCCCTATTTGGGCTTCGGTGGCCAATGAGCAGTTCTTC.

The rearrangement joins TRBV24-1 to TRBJ2-5; TRBD1 matches at 11 bases. J gave up 4 bases and V 3 bases, and 3 bases lay outside the gene matches. From germline, CDR1 is KGHDR and CDR2 SFDVKD. The CDR3 runs to 15 residues. In nucleotides, the CDR3 is TGTGCCACCAGTGATCCCGGGACAGGGGGAGAGACCCAGTACTTC. Its translation is CATSDPGTGGETQYF.

V usage is TRBV25-1 and J usage is TRBJ2-1; D is unresolved. V was trimmed by 4 bases and J by 7 bases, leaving 14 bases between them. This CDR3 spans 14 amino acids. The germline gives CDR1 MGHDK, CDR2 SYGVNS. The CDR3 sequence is CASSGTLSLNEQFF. The CDR3, as DNA: TGTGCCAGCAGTGGAACACTGTCCCTGAATGAGCAGTTCTTC.

In its sample, this clonotype was seen a few times. The rearrangement joins TRBV28 to TRBJ2-5; 9 nucleotides line up with TRBD1. Germline CDR1 and CDR2: MDHEN and SYDVKM. The CDR3 has 14 residues. V dropped 7 bases and J dropped 11; count of bases not matched to a gene: 14. CDR3 residues: CASTPGDRESRQYF. As DNA, the CDR3 is TGTGCCAGCACCCCAGGGGACAGGGAGTCCCGGCAGTACTTC.

V and J are TRBV12-3 or TRBV12-4 and TRBJ2-4, with D possibly matching TRBD1 (6 bases). The DNA end favors TRBJ2-7, so the J call may be wrong. The CDR3 spans 14 residues. The CDR3 bases are TGTGCCAGCAGTCGATCGGGACAAGCACGCGAGCAGTACTTC. It is translated as CASSRSGQAREQYF.

Only a few counts were recorded for this clonotype. V gene TRBV7-3 combines with J gene TRBJ2-4, with a tentative D call TRBD2 (6 bases). With the DNA end fitting TRBJ2-7 better, the J assignment may be wrong. This CDR3 has 15 residues. Germline V lookup: CDR1 SGHTA, CDR2 FQGTGA. The CDR3 spells CASSLRRGTTYEQYF. CDR3 DNA sequence: TGTGCCAGCAGCTTAAGGCGCGGGACCACCTACGAGCAGTACTTC.

V is TRBV6-6 and J is TRBJ2-7, with TRBD1 matching 11 bases. The CDR3 has 16 residues. Germline V gene lookup returns CDR1 MNHNY and CDR2 SVGAGI (reference sequence). V dropped 2 bases and J dropped 4; count of bases not matched to a gene: 7. CDR3 nucleotide sequence: TGTGCCAGCAGTTACACGGGGACAGGGGGTTGGTACGAGCAGTACTTC. It yields the protein CASSYTGTGGWYEQYF.

The chain employs TRBV29-1 and TRBJ2-7; 11 nucleotides align to TRBD2. Per germline, CDR1 SQVTM and CDR2 ANQGSEA. V lost 7 bases to trimming and J lost 4 bases; unmatched junction nucleotides: 12. This CDR3 has 15 amino acids. This CDR3 is CSAASSGRAGYEQYF. CDR3 sequence (DNA): TGCAGCGCCGCGAGTAGCGGGAGGGCCGGGTACGAGCAGTACTTC.

V and J are TRBV16 and TRBJ1-2; D is unresolved. Germline V gene sequence: CDR1 KGHSY, CDR2 FQNENV. This CDR3 spans 15 amino acids. Between the trimmed V and J ends, which lost 2 bases and 6 bases, there was a span of 16 bases. CDR3 bases: TGTGCCAGCAGCCAACATAGAAAATGGGATGATGGCTACACCTTC. Translated: CASSQHRKWDDGYTF.

The chain uses TRBV5-1 and TRBJ2-7, with D perhaps TRBD2 (5 bases). The last part of the DNA fits TRBJ2-5 better; the J call may be wrong. This CDR3 has 16 residues. Looked up from germline, CDR1 is SGHRS and CDR2 is YFSETQ. The CDR3, as DNA: TGCGCCAGCAGCTTGGGAGCTAGCAATGGAGTGGAGACCCAGTACTTC. This codes for CASSLGASNGVETQYF.

A few counts support this clonotype. This chain joins TRBV20-1 and TRBJ2-3; D uncertain. The CDR3 contains 14 residues. Germline V gene data show CDR1 as DFQATT and CDR2 as SNEGSKA (reference sequence). V lost 0 bases and J lost 2, with 9 bases in between. The CDR3 DNA sequence: TGCAGTGCTAGAGATCTCGGACCCACAGATACGCAGTATTTT. Translating it yields CSARDLGPTDTQYF.

This chain links TRBV5-1 with TRBJ2-1; no clear D. Germline loops: CDR1 SGHRS, CDR2 YFSETQ. The CDR3 runs 15 residues. The germline V and J ends were trimmed by 1 base and 5 bases, with 13 bases remaining between them. CDR3 nucleotides: TGCGCCAGCAGCTTGAAAGGACCTGGCAACAATGAGCAGTTCTTC. As protein: CASSLKGPGNNEQFF.

This rearrangement joins TRBV5-1 to TRBJ2-5; 11 nucleotides line up with TRBD2. With V trimmed by 2 bases and J by 5 bases, 20 bases remained unmatched. The CDR3 loop spans 20 amino acids. Germline V lookup: CDR1 SGHRS, CDR2 YFSETQ. CDR3 protein: CASSFLLAGVGDPRWETQYF. The CDR3 DNA sequence: TGCGCCAGCAGCTTTTTACTAGCGGGGGTTGGTGATCCGCGTTGGGAGACCCAGTACTTC.

This sequence joins TRBV29-1 and TRBJ2-1; 8 bases map to TRBD1. J gave up 6 bases and V 7 bases, and 11 bases lay outside the gene matches. CDR3 length equals 14 residues. CDR1 SQVTM and CDR2 ANQGSEA come from the germline V gene. As DNA, the CDR3 is TGCAGCGCTACCGGGACAGGTGTAATCAATGAGCAGTTCTTC. Translating it yields CSATGTGVINEQFF.

The chain couples TRBV12-3 or TRBV12-4 to TRBJ1-1; D unresolved. V was trimmed by 1 base and J by 7 bases, leaving 10 bases between them. The CDR3 loop spans 13 amino acids. For the CDR3, the DNA is TGTGCCAGCAGTTTAGAGTGGACGGTTGAAGCTTTCTTT. Protein: CASSLEWTVEAFF.